Each of the 24 T cell receptor beta chains below was sequenced from the same sample in a study of identical twins' blood T cells (dated by TCRdb to 2012 to 2014). The library relied on 5' RACE. This sample was sequenced with an Illumina Genome Analyzer IIx. The public reads were quality trimmed at Q25 with fastp and then assembled into clones with MiXCR by TCRdb, keeping productive beta chains. One record per CDR3 amino acid sequence lists the most common genes and DNA. Across this sample there are hundreds of thousands of distinct CDR3 sequences, with under 30% seen only once. The ten largest make up more than 5.5% of the sample. The sequenced sample was PBMCs. These receptors were taken from a woman aged 18-49 years in good health.

This clonotype was counted a few times. The CDR3 is CASSQLPTSGTSTDTQYF. The CDR3 nucleotides are TGCGCCAGCAGCCAACTCCCAACTAGCGGCACTAGCACAGATACGCAGTATTTT. The chain joins TRBV5-1 to TRBJ2-3; the match to TRBD2 covers 8 bases. The CDR3 extends over 18 amino acids. Germline CDR1 and CDR2: SGHRS and YFSETQ. The V segment lost 4 bases and the J segment 0 bases; nucleotides outside the gene matches: 13.

This clonotype was observed a handful of times. The rearrangement links TRBV30 to TRBJ1-1; D might be TRBD1 (6 bases). V lost 2 bases, J lost 7 bases, and 11 bases lay in between. The CDR3 length is 12 residues. Per germline, CDR1 GTSNPN and CDR2 SVGIG (reference sequence). The CDR3 DNA follows: TGTGCCTGGAGTAAGGGGGGGATTGAAGCTTTCTTT. Translated: CAWSKGGIEAFF. Drawing the rest from reference TRBV30 and TRBJ1-1, the complete variable domain is SQTIHQWPATLVQPVGSPLSLECTVEGTSNPNLYWYRQAAGRGLQLLFYSVGIGQISSEVPQNLSASRPQDRQFILSSKKLLLSDSGFYLCAWSKGGIEAFFGQGTRLTVV.

Ten or more counts support this clonotype. The chain joins TRBV11-2 to TRBJ1-1; 8 bases align to TRBD1. The CDR3 runs 12 residues. J lost 13 bases, V lost 1 base, and 5 bases had no gene match. Germline V gene sequence: CDR1 SGHAT, CDR2 FQNNGV. Here the CDR3 reads CASSLVGDRGFF. The CDR3 DNA is TGTGCCAGCAGCTTAGTAGGCGACAGGGGTTTCTTT. Complete variable domain (other parts from reference TRBV11-2 and TRBJ1-1): EAGVAQSPRYKIIEKRQSVAFWCNPISGHATLYWYQQILGQGPKLLIQFQNNGVVDDSQLPKDRFSAERLKGVDSTLKIQPAKLEDSAVYLCASSLVGDRGFFGQGTRLTVV.

The J gene is TRBJ2-7, the V gene TRBV5-1; D gene ambiguous. CDR3 size: 12 residues. The ends were cut back, 0 bases at V and 3 bases at J, with 4 bases in the middle. CDR1 and CDR2 (germline): SGHRS, YFSETQ. DNA for the CDR3: TGCGCCAGCAGCTTGGGACACTACGAGCAGTACTTC. Translated: CASSLGHYEQYF.

This clonotype was recorded a few times. This chain connects TRBV7-9 to TRBJ2-1; 9 bases line up with TRBD2. Germline V gives CDR1 SEHNR, CDR2 FQNEAQ (reference sequence). The CDR3 length is 16 residues. The V gene end was trimmed by 6 bases and the J gene end by 5 bases; junction bases not matched to a gene: 11. This chain's CDR3 is CASSHLSGGPNNEQFF. Written as DNA, the CDR3 is TGTGCCAGCAGTCACCTTAGCGGGGGCCCTAACAATGAGCAGTTCTTC.

The genes are TRBV5-1 and TRBJ2-7, with 7 bases aligning to TRBD2. From germline, CDR1 is SGHRS and CDR2 YFSETQ. The CDR3 has 15 residues. V trimming: 3 bases; J trimming: 3 bases; junction bases outside the gene matches: 9. The CDR3: CASSSSGTNNYEQYF. The DNA of the CDR3 is TGCGCCAGCAGCTCATCCGGGACTAACAACTACGAGCAGTACTTC. Drawing the rest from reference TRBV5-1 and TRBJ2-7, the complete variable domain is KAGVTQTPRYLIKTRGQQVTLSCSPISGHRSVSWYQQTPGQGLQFLFEYFSETQRNKGNFPGRFSGRQFSNSRSEMNVSTLELGDSALYLCASSSSGTNNYEQYFGPGTRLTVT.

This clonotype was found a few times. This chain connects TRBV6-5 to TRBJ2-1; D possibly corresponds to TRBD2 (5 bases). Trimming took 2 bases from V and 7 from J, leaving 15 bases between them. Germline V gene sequence: CDR1 MNHEY, CDR2 SVGAGI. The CDR3 contains 15 residues. In nucleotides, the CDR3 is TGTGCCAGCAGTTACACCCGAGGGTATGGTAATGAGCAGTTCTTC. This translates into CASSYTRGYGNEQFF.

This clonotype showed up just a few times. The chain recombines TRBV3-1 with TRBJ2-1, with D possibly being TRBD1 (5 bases). CDR1 LGHDT and CDR2 YNNKEL come from the germline V gene (reference sequence). V lost 4 bases and J lost 7, with 11 bases in between. This CDR3 spans 13 amino acids. CDR3 bases: TGTGCCAGCAGCCTAATCCAGGGAAATGAGCAGTTCTTC. Encoded protein: CASSLIQGNEQFF.

This clonotype has just a few counts. For the CDR3, the DNA is TGTGCCATCAGCACTACGGACAATTCACCCCTCCACTTT. This sequence encodes CAISTTDNSPLHF. The V call is TRBV10-3, the J call TRBJ1-6; unclear D gene. V was clipped by 6 bases and J by 7 bases, with 10 bases between them. This CDR3 is 13 amino acids long. Germline CDR1 is ENHRY and CDR2 is SYGVKD.

The J gene is TRBJ2-2, the V gene TRBV7-3; tentative D call: TRBD2 (7 bases). Per the germline V gene, CDR1 is SGHTA and CDR2 is FQGTGA. CDR3 length: 14 amino acids. V lost 5 bases and J 7 bases, leaving 14 bases between the germline ends. The CDR3 reads CASSPQGTNGELFF. DNA for the CDR3: TGTGCCAGCAGCCCTCAGGGGACTAACGGGGAGCTGTTTTTT.

This clonotype was recorded a few times. This chain uses TRBV20-1 with TRBJ1-2; TRBD1 might be the D (5 bases). CDR1 is DFQATT and CDR2 is SNEGSKA in the germline V gene (reference sequence). The length of the CDR3 is 14 residues. The V end lost 3 bases, the J end lost 4 bases, and 15 bases lay between the germline ends. In DNA form, the CDR3 reads TGCAGTGCTAGCATCTCGGGGCGCCTCTATGGCTACACCTTC. As protein: CSASISGRLYGYTF.

This clonotype was recorded many times. This chain links TRBV12-3 or TRBV12-4 with TRBJ1-1, with D tentatively TRBD1 (6 bases). The V end lost 3 bases, the J end lost 0 bases, and 17 bases lay between the germline ends. The CDR3 extends over 17 amino acids. CDR3 region: CASSFRRTGGMNTEAFF. The CDR3 bases are TGTGCCAGCAGTTTTCGTCGGACGGGGGGCATGAACACTGAAGCTTTCTTT.

The chain carries TRBV6-6 and TRBJ2-3, with TRBD2 identical over 8 bases. V gave up 0 bases and J gave up 0 bases; unmatched junction bases: 8. CDR1 and CDR2 (germline): MNHNY, SVGAGI (reference sequence). The CDR3 totals 18 residues. CDR3: CASSYSIQRGTSTDTQYF. The CDR3 DNA reads as TGTGCCAGCAGTTACTCGATCCAGCGGGGGACTAGCACAGATACGCAGTATTTT.

This chain links TRBV3-1 with TRBJ2-7; D uncertain. Trimming left V 2 bases short and J 7 bases short, with 15 bases between. Germline V lookup: CDR1 LGHDT, CDR2 YNNKEL (reference sequence). The CDR3 runs to 14 residues. The DNA for the CDR3 is TGTGCCAGCAGCCAAAACAGCGCCCTGGGGGAGCAGTACTTC. This encodes CASSQNSALGEQYF.

This chain uses TRBV7-9 with TRBJ2-2; TRBD1 matches at 7 bases. The length of the CDR3 is 17 residues. Per the germline V gene, CDR1 is SEHNR and CDR2 is FQNEAQ (reference sequence). V lost 6 bases to trimming and J lost 5 bases; unmatched junction nucleotides: 15. CDR3 DNA sequence: TGTGCCAGCAGACACAGCCGGGACAGCCTTTTGACCGGGGAGCTGTTTTTT. This translates into CASRHSRDSLLTGELFF.

The CDR3 nucleotides read TGCGCCAGCAGCGCTTCTACAGGGTGGGACGCTGAAGCTTTCTTT. Translated, it gives CASSASTGWDAEAFF. V usage is TRBV5-1 and J usage is TRBJ1-1, with D possibly being TRBD1 (6 bases). Trimming took 4 bases from V and 6 from J, leaving 19 bases between them. The CDR3 length is 15 residues. Germline assignment: CDR1 SGHRS and CDR2 YFSETQ.

This clonotype was seen a few times. This chain connects TRBV6-1 to TRBJ1-1; 9 positions agree with TRBD1. The ends lost 6 bases at V and 5 bases at J; junction bases unmatched: 7. CDR1 and CDR2 (germline): MNHNS, SASEGT. The CDR3 is 14 residues long. DNA of the CDR3: TGTGCCAGCAGAACCGGGACAGGGCAGACTGAAGCTTTCTTT. It yields the protein CASRTGTGQTEAFF.

The sample holds many counts of this clonotype. The chain employs TRBV11-2 and TRBJ1-1; D remains unclear. V was pared by 10 bases and J by 8 bases, with 11 bases between. This CDR3 region has 10 residues. Per germline, CDR1 SGHAT and CDR2 FQNNGV. The DNA for the CDR3 is TGTGCCATCCTAGCAGCGGAAGCTTTCTTT. Protein sequence: CAILAAEAFF. The variable domain in full, completed from reference TRBV11-2 and TRBJ1-1, reads EAGVAQSPRYKIIEKRQSVAFWCNPISGHATLYWYQQILGQGPKLLIQFQNNGVVDDSQLPKDRFSAERLKGVDSTLKIQPAKLEDSAVYLCAILAAEAFFGQGTRLTVV.

This clonotype came up a few times. The chain employs TRBV9 and TRBJ2-3, with D perhaps matching TRBD2 (5 bases). V lost 3 bases, J lost 6 bases, and 23 bases lay in between. Germline CDR1 SGDLS, CDR2 YYNGEE. This CDR3 is 17 amino acids long. The CDR3: CASSENPETGERDTQYF. CDR3 DNA: TGTGCCAGCAGCGAAAATCCAGAGACTGGGGAGAGGGATACGCAGTATTTT.

V is TRBV5-6 and J is TRBJ2-3, with D unresolved. Between the trimmed V and J ends, which lost 4 bases and 4 bases, there was a span of 13 bases. CDR3 length: 14 amino acids. In germline, CDR1 is SGHDT, CDR2 YYEEEE. CDR3 nucleotide sequence: TGTGCCAGCAGCACTGGTGGAGCGTCAGATACGCAGTATTTT. Its translation: CASSTGGASDTQYF.

This clonotype turned up a few times. V and J are TRBV6-6 and TRBJ2-1; possibly TRBD1 or TRBD2 for D (5 bases each). This CDR3 is built from 15 residues. Trimming cost V 2 bases and J 3 bases, with 11 bases left between them. The germline V gene encodes CDR1 MNHNY and CDR2 SVGAGI (reference sequence). CDR3 nucleotides: TGTGCCAGCAGTTACGGGGGATCACTCTACAATGAGCAGTTCTTC. This sequence encodes CASSYGGSLYNEQFF.

The chain couples TRBV11-2 to TRBJ1-4; no firm D call. Germline-derived CDR1 and CDR2 are SGHAT and FQNNGV. V was shortened by 0 bases and J by 8 bases, with 10 bases between the two germline ends. The CDR3 has 14 residues. DNA for the CDR3: TGTGCCAGCAGCTTAGAGGGCCCTGGGGAAAAACTGTTTTTT. Protein sequence: CASSLEGPGEKLFF. Drawing the rest from reference TRBV11-2 and TRBJ1-4, the complete variable domain is EAGVAQSPRYKIIEKRQSVAFWCNPISGHATLYWYQQILGQGPKLLIQFQNNGVVDDSQLPKDRFSAERLKGVDSTLKIQPAKLEDSAVYLCASSLEGPGEKLFFGSGTQLSVL.

This clonotype came up a few times. J is TRBJ2-2 and V is TRBV7-7, with a weak D call TRBD1 (6 bases). This CDR3 is built from 14 residues. Trimming shortened V by 6 bases and J by 1 base, and 9 bases separated the two germline ends. From germline, CDR1 is SSHAT and CDR2 FNYEAQ (reference sequence). This chain's CDR3 is CASRQGQNTGELFF. For the CDR3, the DNA is TGTGCCAGCAGACAGGGACAGAACACCGGGGAGCTGTTTTTT.

In this sample, this clonotype turned up many times. V gene TRBV9 combines with J gene TRBJ1-5, with 9 bases lining up with TRBD1. Trimming at V came to 4 bases and at J to 3 bases, leaving 5 bases not matched to a gene. This CDR3 comprises 15 residues. Germline V lookup: CDR1 SGDLS, CDR2 YYNGEE. The CDR3 nucleotides read TGTGCCAGCAGCCCGGACAGGGGTCCCAATCAGCCCCAGCATTTT. This sequence encodes CASSPDRGPNQPQHF.